These 17 T cell receptor beta chains originate from one sample sequenced in a study of early T cells in non-severe SARS-CoV-2 infection. TCRdb recomputed calls from the 5' RACE reads with MiXCR, one row per CDR3 protein. The repertoire consists of approximately 66,000 distinct CDR3 sequences, with less than 15% occurring once and the leading ten covering over 4%. Material for sequencing was whole blood. These receptors all stem from an adult who was a healthcare worker with PCR-confirmed SARS-CoV-2 infection or an uninfected control (not recorded which).

This clonotype was seen at least ten times. This rearrangement joins TRBV7-2 to TRBJ1-6, with no clear D. This CDR3 is built from 14 residues. V was trimmed by 6 bases and J by 6 bases, leaving 12 bases between them. The germline gives CDR1 SGHTA, CDR2 FQGNSA. The CDR3 DNA is TGTGCCAGCAGAGTGCGTGATATTAATTCACCCCTCCACTTT. This translates into CASRVRDINSPLHF.

This clonotype was counted many times. The chain links TRBV6-4 to TRBJ2-3, with a possible D match to TRBD2 (6 bases). The V end was cut by 4 bases, the J end by 0 bases, with 11 bases between. Germline loops: CDR1 MRHNA, CDR2 SNTAGT. CDR3 length equals 15 residues. CDR3 DNA sequence: TGTGCCAGCAGTGTCGGAGCGGGTAGCACAGATACGCAGTATTTT. Its protein is CASSVGAGSTDTQYF.

This clonotype was counted ten times or more. The genes are TRBV6-5 and TRBJ2-1; 10 nucleotides line up with TRBD2. The trim removed 6 bases at V and 2 bases at J, leaving 4 bases unmatched. This CDR3 is built from 15 residues. Germline V gives CDR1 MNHEY, CDR2 SVGAGI. CDR3 coding DNA: TGTGCCAGCAGCCCTAGCGGGAGTCCCTACAATGAGCAGTTCTTC. As protein: CASSPSGSPYNEQFF.

V gene TRBV12-3 or TRBV12-4 combines with J gene TRBJ2-7; D not resolved. The CDR3 is made up of 12 amino acids. V lost 8 bases and J 2 bases, leaving 10 bases between the germline ends. This CDR3 reads CASSRRTYEQYF. The CDR3 DNA sequence: TGTGCCAGCTCTCGAAGAACCTACGAGCAGTACTTC.

Many counts were recorded for this clonotype. The rearrangement links TRBV9 to TRBJ2-1, with a tentative D call TRBD2 (6 bases). Germline V gene sequence: CDR1 SGDLS, CDR2 YYNGEE. The V gene lost 3 bases and the J gene lost 4 bases, with 11 bases spanning the gap. The CDR3 consists of 14 residues. The CDR3 reads CASSAISGYNEQFF. The CDR3, as DNA: TGTGCCAGCAGCGCTATTAGCGGATACAATGAGCAGTTCTTC.

The chain joins TRBV7-6 to TRBJ2-2; D possibly corresponds to TRBD1 (5 bases). The V gene's germline CDR1 is SGHVS and CDR2 FNYEAQ. The CDR3 covers 16 residues. V was cut by 5 bases and J by 4 bases, with 17 bases left in between. DNA of the CDR3: TGTGCCAGCAGCAAAGGCCGCACAGGCCGCACCGGGGAGCTGTTTTTT. Its protein product is CASSKGRTGRTGELFF. Using reference TRBV7-6 and TRBJ2-2 for the parts outside the CDR3, the full variable domain is GAGVSQSPRYKVTKRGQDVALRCDPISGHVSLYWYRQALGQGPEFLTYFNYEAQQDKSGLPNDRFSAERPEGSISTLTIQRTEQRDSAMYRCASSKGRTGRTGELFFGEGSRLTVL.

This clonotype was seen repeatedly, ten times or more. The chain joins TRBV21-1 to TRBJ2-1; the table's D gene call, TRBD2, was not cross checked with the DNA. TRBV21-1 is tagged as a pseudogene. CDR3 length: 15 amino acids. CDR3 in amino acids: CASRGLAGPKREQFF. CDR3 DNA sequence: TGTGCCAGCCGGGGACTAGCGGGACCTAAGAGGGAGCAGTTCTTC.

This clonotype came up a few times. The chain couples TRBV5-4 to TRBJ2-5, with D perhaps TRBD2 (6 bases). The CDR3 runs 15 residues. The V end was cut by 4 bases, the J end by 5 bases, with 18 bases between. CDR1 is SGHNT and CDR2 is YYREEE in the germline V gene (reference sequence). The CDR3 DNA reads TGTGCCAGCAGCCCAGGAGGGTCTTTAGCGGAGACCCAGTACTTC. Translation: CASSPGGSLAETQYF.

This clonotype turned up a few times. The rearrangement joins TRBV18 to TRBJ2-7; D may be TRBD2 (6 bases). The CDR3 length is 12 residues. V lost 3 bases and J lost 6, with 9 bases in between. CDR1 is KGHSH and CDR2 is LQKENI in the germline V gene. The CDR3 spells CASSPRGGEQYF. The CDR3 nucleotides are TGTGCCAGCTCACCCCGGGGAGGCGAGCAGTACTTC.

J is TRBJ1-1 and V is TRBV7-2; D is perhaps TRBD1 (6 bases). V was shortened by 3 bases and J by 4 bases, with 12 bases between the two germline ends. The CDR3 sequence is 14 residues long. Per germline, CDR1 SGHTA and CDR2 FQGNSA. CDR3 loop: CASSFTGIGTEAFF. CDR3 coding DNA: TGTGCCAGCAGCTTTACAGGGATAGGCACTGAAGCTTTCTTT.

This clonotype was detected many times. The J gene is TRBJ2-1, the V gene TRBV12-3 or TRBV12-4; tentative D call: TRBD2 (6 bases). This CDR3 has 13 residues. V was pared by 4 bases and J by 8 bases, with 12 bases between. The CDR3 loop reads CASSWDSEYEQFF. The CDR3 DNA is TGTGCCAGCAGTTGGGACTCCGAGTATGAGCAGTTCTTC.

This chain joins TRBV3-1 and TRBJ2-3; 12 bases are shared with TRBD2. This CDR3 spans 18 amino acids. Trimming removed 1 base from V and 2 bases from J; junction bases left unmatched: 7. CDR1 and CDR2 from the germline V gene are LGHDT and YNNKEL (reference sequence). Here the CDR3 DNA reads TGTGCCAGCAGCCAAGCTAGCGGGGGGGCCGTTCCCACAGATACGCAGTATTTT. As protein: CASSQASGGAVPTDTQYF.

The chain links TRBV29-1 to TRBJ2-3; TRBD2 matches 13 bases. The CDR3 has 14 residues. Germline V CDR1 and CDR2: SQVTM, ANQGSEA. Losses at the gene ends were 6 bases for V and 3 bases for J; bases not matched to a gene: 3. The CDR3 DNA reads as TGCAGCGTAACTAGCGGGGGGGCAACAGATACGCAGTATTTT. Its protein product is CSVTSGGATDTQYF.

The chain combines TRBV12-3 or TRBV12-4 with TRBJ2-2, with D unclear. Trimming removed 3 bases from V and 5 bases from J, with 7 bases in between. The CDR3 is 13 residues long. The CDR3 nucleotides are TGTGCCAGCAGTTTTATTCCGACCGGGGAGCTGTTTTTT. It specifies CASSFIPTGELFF.

The table lists this clonotype with many counts. CDR3 sequence reads: CASSPTGELFF. The DNA for the CDR3 is TGTGCCAGCTCACCAACCGGGGAGCTGTTTTTT. The V gene is TRBV18, the J gene TRBJ2-2; D is ambiguous. In germline, CDR1 is KGHSH, CDR2 LQKENI. V was trimmed by 2 bases and J by 5 bases, leaving 0 bases between them. The length of the CDR3 is 11 residues.

The gene calls are TRBV14 and TRBJ2-1; weak D call: TRBD1 (5 bases). V was cut by 3 bases and J by 2 bases, with 20 bases left in between. CDR3 size: 18 residues. The germline CDR1 and CDR2 sequences are SGHDN and FVKESK. Here the CDR3 reads CASSHYKGLSNPYNEQFF. As DNA, the CDR3 is TGTGCCAGCAGCCACTATAAGGGGCTGTCGAACCCCTACAATGAGCAGTTCTTC.

There are many counts of this clonotype. The chain links TRBV13 to TRBJ2-7; TRBD1 matches 11 bases. The CDR3 extends over 16 amino acids. The germline V gene encodes CDR1 PRHDT and CDR2 FYEKMQ (reference sequence). V dropped 1 base and J dropped 4; count of bases not matched to a gene: 6. CDR3 region: CASSLEGTGGVYEQYF. CDR3 sequence (DNA): TGTGCCAGCAGCTTAGAAGGGACAGGGGGTGTATACGAGCAGTACTTC.